This note documents a single T cell receptor (beta chain) sequence. Its specificity is unknown. This entry belongs to a study of human T cells and chemical hapten exposure. The overall study: It was small differences in pooled library volume that mainly caused per-sample TCR yields to vary. Study observations and caveats: In comparison with controls, expanded TCRs gave rise to a significantly larger number of large CDR3 similarity clusters.

Unique molecular identifiers were affixed to discrete cDNA molecules within the library. From the RACE reads, TCRdb called clonotypes with MiXCR, one entry per CDR3 protein. The profile shows tens of thousands of distinct CDR3 sequences, approximately 11% of them singletons. This sample's time point: pre-sensitization, week 0. Noted treatment: therapeutic diphenylcyclopropenone sensitization with weekly scalp DPC. Alopecia patients between 18 and 70 years old and suitable for DPC were used as donors. Between the trimmed V and J ends, which lost 3 bases and 0 bases, there was a span of 9 bases. Germline CDR1 is SGDLS and CDR2 is YYNGEE. CDR3 size: 14 residues.

V is TRBV9 and J is TRBJ1-2; D might be TRBD1 (6 bases). This material consisted of whole blood, taken in connection with sensitization to the hapten diphenylcyclopropenone (DPC). The clonotype originates from a woman between 45 and 60 years old with alopecia areata. Some clones in this sample may be carry-over from other donors' samples. The CDR3 protein is CASSEDSTNYGYTF. CDR3 nucleotide sequence: TGTGCCAGCAGCGAGGACAGTACTAACTATGGCTACACCTTC.